Detailed here is one T cell receptor (beta chain). This clonotype has a single count. Its antigen is unknown. At one end the junction does not follow the germline gene, possibly because of a read error. This specimen comes from a study of blood T cells in healthy people across ages (dated by TCRdb to the mid-2010s). Background for the entire study: In model experiments, template switching captured roughly one uniquely barcoded TCR beta cDNA molecule for every two T cells. Using deep sequencing normalized with unique cDNA molecular identifiers, the study measured how TCR beta repertoire diversity changes with age. The donors were split into four age groups: young (average around 16 years), middle-aged (around 40), aged (around 67) and long-lived (about 82). Donors of different ages were randomly distributed across sequencing lanes to avoid experimental bias. For two donors (one aged 18 to 29 and one aged 80 or older), the study analyzed two additional independent replicas of 1 million unique cDNA reads from the same blood draw. Overall study outcomes, separate from this receptor: Observed TCR beta diversity per million T cells fell roughly linearly with age, and a significant reduction was already apparent by age about 38. Compared with the aged group, the long-lived group had more naive CD4+ T cells, fewer expanded clones and increased TCR diversity, a pattern suggesting age selection. Estimates of total diversity based on one million sequenced T cells were regarded as lower bounds and as underestimates. A strong correlation was found between observed TCR beta diversity and the percentage of naive T cells measured by flow cytometry. Conclusive comparison of naive and antigen-experienced compartments was prevented by the profiling of bulk unsorted PBMCs. The CMV infection status of donors was not known, potentially confounding age-related changes in expanded clonotypes.

Library construction relied on 5' RACE. The sequencer was an Illumina HiSeq 2500. A second PCR of about 7 to 12 cycles was run with a J-beta primer mix and a sample-barcoded 5' primer. Each TCR beta cDNA molecule received a unique molecular identifier from a template-switch 5' adaptor carrying 12 random nucleotides. Each sample yielded at least 3 million CDR3-containing paired-end reads. The Mint cDNA synthesis kit, primed by a TRBC-specific oligonucleotide, was used to synthesize first-strand cDNA from all RNA. Following uracil-DNA glycosylase treatment, all cDNA underwent a first 18-cycle PCR with the universal primers M1SS and BC2_uni_R. The paper's data handling went like this. For normalization, 1 million high-quality reads were randomly selected from each sample, with every read carrying a distinct molecular identifier. Instead of being binned into consensus sequences, reads with shared molecular identifiers were discarded. MiTCR, set to a Q25 quality threshold and the strictest error-elimination algorithm, was used for CDR3 identification, clonotype clustering and error correction. A nonparametric unseen species model using Euler transformation provided a lower-bound estimate of total TCR beta diversity. In TCRdb, the public reads were trimmed at Q25 with fastp and aligned with MiXCR, with productive beta chains retained. Identical CDR3 proteins give one entry, which carries the most common genes and DNA. None of the V and J calls come from the authors' own analysis; TCRdb made them. The sample table contains fewer than 1.5 million distinct CDR3 sequences; only one count was recorded for 42% of them. The ten largest clones capture around 8% of the sample.

Its CDR3 holds 14 amino acids, cysteine through phenylalanine. The entry retains the CDR3 DNA only, 42 bases that are in frame from base 1. The germline V gene (reference sequence) supplies CDR1 DFQATT and CDR2 SNEGSKA. Donors were approximately 42 systemically healthy Caucasian individuals from Russia aged roughly 6 to 95 years. About 10 milliliters of peripheral blood were drawn from each donor into EDTA-treated Vacutainer tubes. PBMCs were isolated by Ficoll-Paque density-gradient centrifugation, with at least 6 million obtained per sample. Trizol reagent was used to extract total RNA from the PBMCs, yielding at least 6 micrograms per sample. For every donor, flow cytometry on a PBMC aliquot measured the percentage of naive CD45RAhigh/CD27high T cells.

Material: blood. The receptor chain draws on TRBV20-1 and TRBJ2-1, with a weak D call of TRBD2 (6 bases match). This TCR came from a woman between 18 and 29 years old in good health. Read as DNA, the sequence is TGCAGTGCTAGGTCGCGGGATAACACCAATGGGCAGTTCTTC. The encoded protein is CSARSRDNTNGQFF.